The 25 T cell receptor beta chains in this list originate from one sample, sequenced in a study of T cell repertoires in cytomegalovirus infection. These receptors have no identified antigens. TCRdb reprocessed the reads with MiXCR, giving one entry per CDR3 protein. The sample shows a few hundred thousand distinct CDR3 sequences, approximately 32% of them seen only once. Source: cultured PBMCs, taken from culture after CMV antigen stimulation. The receptors derive from a human donor in good health (CMV status not recorded). Some clones in this sample may be carry-over from other donors' samples.

This clonotype was observed a handful of times. The chain's CDR3 is CASRTRLADTSYNEQFF. Here the CDR3 DNA reads TGTGCCAGCAGAACCCGACTAGCGGATACGTCCTACAATGAGCAGTTCTTC. The rearrangement uses TRBV12-3 or TRBV12-4 and TRBJ2-1; 9 bases match TRBD2. This CDR3 has 17 residues. The V and J ends lost 6 bases and 1 base, in that order; junction bases with no gene match: 10.

This clonotype was counted a few times. The genes are TRBV6-1 and TRBJ1-1; 8 bases line up with TRBD1. Per the germline V gene, CDR1 is MNHNS and CDR2 is SASEGT. The trim removed 5 bases at V and 6 bases at J, leaving 5 bases unmatched. The CDR3 spans 13 residues. DNA of the CDR3: TGTGCCAGCAGTTGGACAGGGTTCCCTGAAGCTTTCTTT. Protein: CASSWTGFPEAFF.

V is TRBV19 and J is TRBJ2-1, with 9 positions matching TRBD2. J was trimmed by 0 bases and V by 5 bases; bases with no gene match: 17. The length of the CDR3 is 20 residues. Germline V gene data show CDR1 as LNHDA and CDR2 as SQIVND (reference sequence). CDR3 loop: CASSPQLGGTSLSSYNEQFF. For the CDR3, the DNA is TGTGCCAGTAGTCCCCAATTAGGTGGGACTAGCCTGAGCTCCTACAATGAGCAGTTCTTC.

This clonotype appeared a few times. Written as DNA, the CDR3 is TGCAGTGCTAGAGACGGATCGTCATTTGTGAACACTGAAGCTTTCTTT. It codes for CSARDGSSFVNTEAFF. The chain is built from TRBV20-1 and TRBJ1-1, with D unclear. Trimming removed 0 bases from V and 0 bases from J, with 14 bases in between. The CDR3 has 16 amino acids. Germline assignment: CDR1 DFQATT and CDR2 SNEGSKA (reference sequence).

V is TRBV7-2 and J is TRBJ2-7; D is unresolved. V was shortened by 3 bases and J by 2 bases, with 11 bases between the two germline ends. The CDR3 length is 14 residues. Germline assignment: CDR1 SGHTA and CDR2 FQGNSA. The CDR3 loop reads CASSFSLPTYEQYF. Written as DNA, the CDR3 is TGTGCCAGCAGCTTTTCACTCCCTACCTACGAGCAGTACTTC.

CDR3 loop: CASSLIEREQYF. CDR3 sequence (DNA): TGTGCCAGCAGCTTAATTGAACGCGAGCAGTACTTC. The chain couples TRBV7-8 to TRBJ2-7; no reliable D call. The V and J ends lost 2 bases and 6 bases respectively, with 8 bases between them. Germline V gene sequence: CDR1 SGHVS, CDR2 FQNEAQ. CDR3 length equals 12 residues.

The chain is built from TRBV19 and TRBJ1-1, with no clear D. V was clipped by 8 bases and J by 3 bases, with 19 bases between them. The germline CDR1 and CDR2 sequences are LNHDA and SQIVND (reference sequence). The CDR3 spans 15 residues. Here the CDR3 reads CASQLFSGGYTEAFF. The CDR3 nucleotides read TGTGCCAGTCAACTCTTCTCGGGCGGATACACTGAAGCTTTCTTT.

This rearrangement joins TRBV29-1 to TRBJ2-1; the match to TRBD2 covers 11 bases. Germline values: CDR1 SQVTM, CDR2 ANQGSEA. V gave up 7 bases and J gave up 3 bases; unmatched junction bases: 5. The CDR3 runs to 14 residues. CDR3 protein: CSGSGGDLYNEQFF. CDR3 bases: TGCAGCGGTAGCGGGGGGGACCTCTACAATGAGCAGTTCTTC.

The V and J genes are TRBV12-3 or TRBV12-4 and TRBJ1-2, with a tentative D call TRBD1 (5 bases). CDR3 length: 12 residues. Trimming cost V 2 bases and J 7 bases, with 8 bases left between them. This CDR3 reads CASSLQGGGYTF. In nucleotides, the CDR3 is TGTGCCAGCAGTTTACAGGGAGGTGGCTACACCTTC.

This clonotype has at least ten counts. This chain uses TRBV7-2 with TRBJ2-7; 10 nucleotides match TRBD2. The CDR3 covers 17 residues. Per germline, CDR1 SGHTA and CDR2 FQGNSA. V gave up 1 base and J gave up 0 bases; unmatched junction bases: 6. DNA of the CDR3: TGTGCCAGCAGCTTAGTCGTAGCGGGAGGTGGCTCCTACGAGCAGTACTTC. Translation: CASSLVVAGGGSYEQYF. The variable domain in full, completed from reference TRBV7-2 and TRBJ2-7, reads GAGVSQSPSNKVTEKGKDVELRCDPISGHTALYWYRQSLGQGLEFLIYFQGNSAPDKSGLPSDRFSAERTGGSVSTLTIQRTQQEDSAVYLCASSLVVAGGGSYEQYFGPGTRLTVT.

This chain connects TRBV6-1 to TRBJ2-7; a weak D match, TRBD2 (6 bases). The ends were cut back, 8 bases at V and 5 bases at J, with 19 bases in the middle. From germline, CDR1 is MNHNS and CDR2 SASEGT. The CDR3 covers 14 residues. CDR3 coding DNA: TGTGCCAGCTCCGGGAGCCTTAACTACAACGAGCAGTACTTC. This encodes CASSGSLNYNEQYF.

The sample holds a few counts of this clonotype. The chain is built from TRBV7-6 and TRBJ2-3; D unclear. Germline values: CDR1 SGHVS, CDR2 FNYEAQ. V shed 5 bases and J shed 7 bases, with 7 bases lying between them. The CDR3 covers 11 residues. The CDR3 region has the DNA TGTGCCAGCAGCCTGACGAATACGCAGTATTTT. This codes for CASSLTNTQYF.

This clonotype has just a few counts. The chain carries TRBV7-9 and TRBJ1-1; D is ambiguous. The V gene lost 2 bases and the J gene lost 8 bases, with 9 bases spanning the gap. The CDR3 runs 12 residues. Per germline, CDR1 SEHNR and CDR2 FQNEAQ (reference sequence). CDR3 residues: CASSLLPIEAFF. The CDR3 bases are TGTGCCAGCAGCTTATTGCCAATCGAAGCTTTCTTT.

As to this clonotype: A read error may be the cause here, since a much bigger clone is one base away. This chain links TRBV7-6 with TRBJ2-1, with TRBD2 matching 8 bases. The CDR3 runs to 14 residues. Germline V gene lookup returns CDR1 SGHVS and CDR2 FNYEAQ. CDR3 region: CANSTWTSSNEQFF. CDR3 DNA: TGTGCCAACAGCACCTGGACTAGCTCCAATGAGCAGTTCTTC.

This clonotype was observed a handful of times. The V call is TRBV2, the J call TRBJ1-4; 8 nucleotides align to TRBD1. Losses at the gene ends were 7 bases for V and 3 bases for J; bases not matched to a gene: 4. CDR1 and CDR2 (germline): SNHLY, FYNNEI. The CDR3 runs to 14 residues. The CDR3 nucleotides read TGTGCCAGCAACCGGGACAGGTCTAATGAAAAACTGTTTTTT. It specifies CASNRDRSNEKLFF.

The gene calls are TRBV6-6 and TRBJ2-1; D gene ambiguous. This CDR3 comprises 11 residues. The V and J ends lost 10 bases and 4 bases respectively, with 8 bases between them. The germline CDR1 and CDR2 sequences are MNHNY and SVGAGI (reference sequence). The CDR3 DNA follows: TGTGCCACGCGTACTTACAATGAGCAGTTCTTC. Protein product: CATRTYNEQFF.

In this sample, this clonotype turned up many times. The V gene is TRBV5-6, the J gene TRBJ1-2; D ambiguous. This CDR3 region has 14 residues. Germline loops: CDR1 SGHDT, CDR2 YYEEEE. The V end lost 6 bases, the J end lost 3 bases, and 15 bases lay between the germline ends. The CDR3 loop is CASTIIEIHYGYTF. CDR3 nucleotide sequence: TGTGCCAGCACCATAATTGAGATTCACTATGGCTACACCTTC.

The rearrangement uses TRBV4-1 and TRBJ2-2, with 8 bases identical to TRBD2. Trimming took 1 base from V and 7 from J; bases not matched to a gene: 11. Germline CDR1 MGHRA, CDR2 YSYEKL. The CDR3 is 17 amino acids. The CDR3 sequence: CASSQGRGAGVIGELFF. The CDR3 DNA reads TGCGCCAGCAGCCAAGGCAGGGGAGCGGGAGTCATCGGGGAGCTGTTTTTT.

V and J are TRBV28 and TRBJ2-7, with D perhaps TRBD1 or TRBD2 (5 bases each). This CDR3 spans 14 amino acids. Looked up from germline, CDR1 is MDHEN and CDR2 is SYDVKM. V was clipped by 4 bases and J by 5 bases, with 15 bases between them. The CDR3 DNA follows: TGTGCCAGCAGTTCCCCAGGGACCCCCGACGAGCAGTACTTC. Amino acid sequence: CASSSPGTPDEQYF. Looking up the rest from reference TRBV28 and TRBJ2-7 gives the full variable domain: DVKVTQSSRYLVKRTGEKVFLECVQDMDHENMFWYRQDPGLGLRLIYFSYDVKMKEKGDIPEGYSVSREKKERFSLILESASTNQTSMYLCASSSPGTPDEQYFGPGTRLTVT.

The rearrangement links TRBV7-9 to TRBJ2-7, with 9 bases fitting TRBD2. Germline CDR1 reads SEHNR; CDR2 reads FQNEAQ (reference sequence). CDR3 length: 15 residues. Losses at the gene ends were 8 bases for V and 2 bases for J; bases not matched to a gene: 10. The CDR3 sequence is CASGLAGGRAYEQYF. As DNA, the CDR3 is TGTGCCAGCGGCCTAGCGGGCGGGAGGGCCTACGAGCAGTACTTC.

The chain has TRBV7-2 and TRBJ2-4; 9 nucleotides match TRBD2. The V and J ends lost 0 bases and 1 base, in that order; junction bases with no gene match: 4. The germline gives CDR1 SGHTA, CDR2 FQGNSA. There are 17 residues in the CDR3. The CDR3 protein is CASSLARLADAKNIQYF. As DNA, the CDR3 is TGTGCCAGCAGCTTAGCGCGACTAGCGGACGCCAAAAACATTCAGTACTTC.

The chain recombines TRBV20-1 with TRBJ2-3; 10 bases line up with TRBD2. Losses at the gene ends were 5 bases for V and 4 bases for J; bases not matched to a gene: 12. The CDR3 length is 16 residues. Germline V gives CDR1 DFQATT, CDR2 SNEGSKA (reference sequence). This chain's CDR3 is CSAGGVAGGVSDTQYF. The DNA of the CDR3 is TGCAGTGCTGGGGGCGTAGCGGGGGGAGTCTCAGATACGCAGTATTTT.

The chain couples TRBV7-9 to TRBJ1-1; TRBD1 matches at 7 bases. Germline V CDR1 and CDR2: SEHNR, FQNEAQ (reference sequence). Trimming at V came to 5 bases and at J to 9 bases, leaving 6 bases not matched to a gene. CDR3 length: 12 amino acids. The CDR3 DNA sequence: TGTGCCAGCAGCGGAGACAGGGCGCAAGCTTTCTTT. Its protein product is CASSGDRAQAFF.

This clonotype was found a few times. The V and J genes are TRBV5-5 and TRBJ2-7; 13 bases match TRBD2. The CDR3 covers 15 residues. Germline-derived CDR1 and CDR2 are SGHKS and YYEKEE (reference sequence). The trim removed 0 bases at V and 4 bases at J, leaving 1 base unmatched. The CDR3 nucleotides read TGTGCCAGCAGCTTGGGACTAGCGGGAGGTTACGAGCAGTACTTC. It codes for CASSLGLAGGYEQYF.

This clonotype was counted at least ten times. The chain has TRBV12-3 or TRBV12-4 and TRBJ1-5, with D perhaps TRBD1 (6 bases). There are 14 residues in the CDR3. The V gene lost 7 bases and the J gene lost 7 bases, with 17 bases spanning the gap. CDR3 nucleotide sequence: TGTGCCAGCACCGCCGGCACAGGGAAACAGCCCCAGCATTTT. Translating it yields CASTAGTGKQPQHF.